The rows below give T cell receptor beta chains drawn from one sample of a study of identical twins. TCRdb analysed the 5' RACE reads with MiXCR anew, one entry per CDR3 protein. The sample yields 1.5 million to 2 million distinct CDR3 sequences, 32% seen once. The sequenced sample was cord blood. The receptors derive from a newborn girl in good health. CDR3s include the opening cysteine and the closing phenylalanine or tryptophan. D genes are given only for firm matches. Rows may omit the clone size; those that give it use once, few, many or a size class.

>TRBV5-6|.|few|TRBJ1-2
TGTGCCAGCACCTACCAGGACTACTATGGCTACACCTTC
CASTYQDYYGYTF
>TRBV9|TRBD1|.|TRBJ1-6
TGTGCCAGTAACAGGGGAGGACATAATTCACCCCTCCACTTT
CASNRGGHNSPLHF
>TRBV4-2|.|few|TRBJ2-7
TGTGCCAGCAGCCAAGAACTGGCAATCTCCTACGAGCAGTACTTC
CASSQELAISYEQYF
>TRBV6-5|.|.|TRBJ2-1
TGTGCCAGCAGTTACTCTTTCGTACCTAGCTCCTACAATGAGCAGTTCTTC
CASSYSFVPSSYNEQFF
>TRBV3-1|.|few|TRBJ2-7
TGTGCCAGCAGCCAAGAATCCCTCGCCACCTACGAGCAGTACTTC
CASSQESLATYEQYF
>TRBV3-1|TRBD2|few|TRBJ2-1
TGTGCCAGCAGCCGAGGACTAGCGGGGGTACACAATGAGCAGTTCTTC
CASSRGLAGVHNEQFF
>TRBV12-3/TRBV12-4|.|few|TRBJ1-1
TGTGCCAGCAGTCTAAGGACGGTTCTAGGAGCTTTCTTT
CASSLRTVLGAFF
>TRBV3-1|TRBD1|few|TRBJ1-4
TGTGCCACCGGGACAGGGGCTAATGAAAAACTGTTTTTT
CATGTGANEKLFF
>TRBV27|TRBD1|.|TRBJ2-2
TGTGCCAGCAGTTTGACAGGGCTGATGGGGGAGCTGTTTTTT
CASSLTGLMGELFF
>TRBV4-2|TRBD2|many|TRBJ2-3
TGTGCCAGCAGCCAAGATCGGCGGGAGTGGACAGATACGCAGTATTTT
CASSQDRREWTDTQYF
>TRBV20-1|.|few|TRBJ2-7
TGCAGTGCCCACTACGAGCAGTACTTC
CSAHYEQYF
>TRBV5-1|.|few|TRBJ2-1
TGCGCCAGCAGCCGGGGTGAAAGGAATGAGCAGTTCTTC
CASSRGERNEQFF
>TRBV5-1|TRBD2|.|TRBJ2-1
TGCGCCAGCAGCTTGCGCACTAGCGGGAGGGCCGGGGATGAGCAGTTCTTC
CASSLRTSGRAGDEQFF
>TRBV12-3/TRBV12-4|.|.|TRBJ1-2
TGTGCCAGCAGTTTCGGCCATGGCTACACCTTC
CASSFGHGYTF
>TRBV7-9|.|.|TRBJ2-3
TGTGCCAGCAGCTTTAGGGGAGAGACAGATACGCAGTATTTT
CASSFRGETDTQYF
>TRBV24-1|.|few|TRBJ2-7
TGTGCCACCAGACACTACGAGCAGTACTTC
CATRHYEQYF
>TRBV12-3/TRBV12-4|.|.|TRBJ2-4
TGTGCCAGCAGGACCGCGGACATTCAGTACTTC
CASRTADIQYF
>TRBV7-9|TRBD2|.|TRBJ2-7
TGTGCCAGCAGCCAGTCTAGCGGGGTTAGCTCCTACGAGCAGTACTTC
CASSQSSGVSSYEQYF
>TRBV7-9|.|.|TRBJ1-6
TGTGCCAGCACAAATAGAGGGGGACCGAGAAATTCACCCCTCCACTTT
CASTNRGGPRNSPLHF
>TRBV3-1|.|.|TRBJ1-1
TGTGCCAGCAGCCAAGGGCATTCCGGGGCTGAAGCTTTCTTT
CASSQGHSGAEAFF
>TRBV5-1|.|.|TRBJ1-4
TGCGCCAGCAGCTGGACAGTTCAAGCTAATGAAAAACTGTTTTTT
CASSWTVQANEKLFF
>TRBV5-1|.|.|TRBJ1-1
TGCGCCAGCTCCGGGACGGATATGAACACTGAAGCTTTCTTT
CASSGTDMNTEAFF
>TRBV27|TRBD2|few|TRBJ2-7
TGTGCCAGCAGTTTTAGCGGGGGGGACGTCTCCTACGAGCAGTACTTC
CASSFSGGDVSYEQYF
>TRBV3-1|.|.|TRBJ2-7
TGTGCCAGCAGCCAAGCCCCGGGACATCTAACCTACGAGCAGTACTTC
CASSQAPGHLTYEQYF